Sequencing of this TCR beta chain was carried out in a study of control samples from healthy donors and cancer patients. The CDR3 sequence is 16 residues long. CDR1 is SGHTA and CDR2 is FQGNSA in the germline V gene. V lost 3 bases, J lost 1 base, and 6 bases stayed unmatched. Profiling relied on immunoSEQ multiplex PCR, and the TCRdb table lists in-frame clones only, not all of them. The sample contains roughly 59,000 clones, 92% of which appear only once. V gene TRBV7-2 combines with J gene TRBJ2-1; 7 bases agree with TRBD2. Sequencing input: PBMCs. The clonotype comes from a man aged 40-49 years with colorectal cancer. The CDR3 sequence is CASSFLADPSYNEQFF. CDR3 DNA sequence: TGTGCCAGCAGCTTCCTAGCGGATCCATCCTACAATGAGCAGTTCTTC.